A selection of T cell receptor beta chains follows, all from one sample in a study of T cells expressing NK-cell markers. For each CDR3 protein, TCRdb gives one entry from its re-call of the 5' RACE reads, without DNA. This sample's table reports over 120,000 distinct CDR3 sequences. Sample: blood T cells: a sorted CD56 or NKG2C T cell subset, CD4+ or CD8+ T cells, or bulk PBMC T cells (not recorded which). Source of these receptors: a young man in good health. Both conserved end residues are part of each CDR3.

TRBJ2-7 TRBV20-1 CSASTRRIYEQYF
TRBJ2-1 TRBV7-2 CASSLAAGTSGINEQFF
TRBJ1-2 TRBV7-2 CASSSRDTMDGYTF
TRBJ2-6 TRBV12-3/TRBV12-4 CASSPISGANVLTF
TRBJ2-5 TRBV5-1 CASKKDWPAETQYF
TRBJ2-1 TRBV5-1 CASSPGGSGLALYNEQFF
TRBJ1-1 TRBV4-1 CASSQADPGTEAFF
TRBJ2-5 TRBV5-6 CASSFQTGWGVGAQETQYF
TRBJ2-6 TRBV4-1 CASSSPSDASSGANVLTF
TRBJ2-4 TRBV7-2 CASSWTGQRAVIQYF
TRBJ1-2 TRBV28 CASSGQGAWGSGYTF
TRBJ2-1 TRBV10-3 CAIMTREGNASSYNEQFF
TRBJ2-2 TRBV9 CASSADTGTGELFF
TRBJ2-1 TRBV19 CASSTGLAVWDEQFF
TRBJ2-3 TRBV18 CASSPKTRTSSTDTQYF
TRBJ2-7 TRBV5-1 CASSQLTSGSSEQYF
TRBJ2-1 TRBV6-2/TRBV6-3 CASIDEGEQFF
TRBJ2-3 TRBV20-1 CSASDRGSTDTQYF
TRBJ2-3 TRBV18 CASSPQTLDTDTQYF
TRBJ2-1 TRBV19 CASSIAVLNEQFF
TRBJ2-2 TRBV12-3/TRBV12-4 CASPLLTGELFF
TRBJ2-3 TRBV7-3 CASSFAGAGDTQYF
TRBJ2-1 TRBV27 CASSHPGLATNNEQFF
TRBJ2-3 TRBV9 CASSAGTVTSTDTQYF
TRBJ2-7 TRBV6-2/TRBV6-3 CASSYHLGAYEQYF
TRBJ1-1 TRBV7-8 CASSSRDRGYTEAFF
TRBJ1-1 TRBV4-2 CASSQERGRDEAFF
TRBJ2-1 TRBV3-1 CASSQVSSGGNEQFF
TRBJ2-1 TRBV7-9 CASKESSGGNEQFF
TRBJ2-7 TRBV14 CASSQARGGAYEQYF
TRBJ2-1 TRBV7-6 CASSPTGGQHNEQFF
TRBJ1-5 TRBV19 CASSITSYGQPQHF
TRBJ2-2 TRBV19 CASSIKGQWTGELFF
TRBJ2-1 TRBV4-3 CASSQDRATNNEQFF
TRBJ2-2 TRBV25-1 CASSDGENTGELFF
TRBJ2-2 TRBV2 CASSPTIAANTGELFF
TRBJ2-2 TRBV24-1 CATSESTGFANTGELFF
TRBJ2-2 TRBV7-9 CASSSHSGTGELFF
TRBJ2-1 TRBV7-9 CASSPPDWRSYEQFF
TRBJ2-7 TRBV11-2 CASSVNRGPRFREQYF
TRBJ2-3 TRBV7-2 CASSLVLAGGDTQYF
TRBJ2-1 TRBV5-1 CASSTDRDSSYNEQFF
TRBJ2-7 TRBV2 CASCGSSYEQYF
TRBJ2-1 TRBV11-2 CASSLDNRLSGVSYNEQFF
TRBJ2-1 TRBV7-2 CASSPWGAYNEQFF
TRBJ2-2 TRBV29-1 CSGETGTGELFF